A selection of T cell receptor beta chains follows, all from one sample in a study of shared T cell receptors in the human thymus. Only in-frame clones appear in the TCRdb table, and some are missing; sequencing was by immunoSEQ multiplex PCR. The sample holds approximately 400,000 clones; about 95% are singletons and the top ten take around 0.019%. Sequenced input: thymocytes. The source is a human donor. Both conserved end residues are part of each CDR3. D genes are given only for firm matches. Only part of the rows carry a size: once, few, many, or a class if the clone is expanded.

- | TRBJ2-7 | TRBV30 | TRBD2 | TGTGCCTGGAGTAAAGGAGCGGGGACCTACGAGCAGTACTTC | CAWSKGAGTYEQYF
- | TRBJ2-1 | TRBV7-8 | - | TGTGCCAGCAGCCCTCCGGGCGGGGGAAACAACAGGGACAATGAGCAGTTCTTC | CASSPPGGGNNRDNEQFF
- | TRBJ2-1 | TRBV7-2 | TRBD2 | TGTGCCAGCAGCCAAGGGACTAGCGGAGCCCCCGGTAGTCGGCAGTTCTTC | CASSQGTSGAPGSRQFF
- | TRBJ2-1 | TRBV28 | - | TGTGCCAGCAGTTTAAGAGGACATCCCTACAATGAGCAGTTCTTC | CASSLRGHPYNEQFF
- | TRBJ2-5 | TRBV28 | TRBD2 | TGTGCCAGCAGTTCCCCCCACGCGGGAGGGGCAGAGACCCAGTACTTC | CASSSPHAGGAETQYF
- | TRBJ2-7 | TRBV11-2 | - | TGTGCCAGCAGCCTTAATGGGAAGAGGCCGCAGCTAAGCTCCTACGAGCAGTACTTC | CASSLNGKRPQLSSYEQYF
- | TRBJ2-1 | TRBV4-2 | TRBD2 | TGTGCCGGAGGGGCTAGCGGGACTAATGAGCAGTTCTTC | CAGGASGTNEQFF
- | TRBJ2-1 | TRBV19 | TRBD2 | TGTGCCAGTAGTGGAAGGACTAGCGTTTACAATGAGCAGTTCTTC | CASSGRTSVYNEQFF
- | TRBJ1-1 | TRBV7-9 | - | TGTGCCAGCAGCTTATCAGGGTTGAACACTGAAGCTTTCTTT | CASSLSGLNTEAFF
- | TRBJ2-7 | TRBV5-8 | TRBD2 | TGTGCCAGCAGCTTGGGGGGGCGGCTAGCGGGAGGGACCTACGAGCAGTACTTC | CASSLGGRLAGGTYEQYF
once | TRBJ2-3 | TRBV21-1 | - | TGTGCCAGCAGACGTCCGGGACAGGGGATCACAGATACGCAGTATTTT | CASRRPGQGITDTQYF
- | TRBJ2-4 | TRBV28 | - | TGTGCCAGCACCTTGGGGGCGAACCTAGCCAAAAACATTCAGTACTTC | CASTLGANLAKNIQYF
- | TRBJ2-1 | TRBV19 | - | TGTGCCAGTAGCCGCGTTCCGGATGAGCAGTTCTTC | CASSRVPDEQFF
- | TRBJ2-2 | TRBV7-6 | - | TGTGCCAGCAGCTTAGTAGGGGGGAACACCGGGGAGCTGTTTTTT | CASSLVGGNTGELFF
- | TRBJ2-3 | TRBV28 | TRBD1 | TGTGCCAGCAGTTACAGGGGGCGCTGGGGCACGCAGTATTTT | CASSYRGRWGTQYF
- | TRBJ2-7 | TRBV10-3 | - | TGTGCCATCAGTGAGGGGGGTCCCGAAAACGAGCAGTACTTC | CAISEGGPENEQYF
- | TRBJ2-1 | TRBV2 | TRBD2 | TGTGCCAGCGTACGAGGTCCAAACGGGACTAGCGGGAGACATGAGCAGTTCTTC | CASVRGPNGTSGRHEQFF
- | TRBJ2-7 | TRBV5-1 | - | TGCGCCAGCAGCTTGGCTAGCAATAATCACTTC | CASSLASNNHF
- | TRBJ2-2 | TRBV6-1 | - | TGTGCCAGCAGGAGACCTGGCGGGGAGCTGTTTTTT | CASRRPGGELFF
- | TRBJ2-5 | TRBV10-3 | TRBD2 | TGTGCCATCAGAAATGGGACTAGCGCTGCCCCTTACCAAGAGACCCAGTACTTC | CAIRNGTSAAPYQETQYF
- | TRBJ2-7 | TRBV28 | - | TGTGCCAGCAGGGATACAGGGAAGATCCTCTACGAGCAGTACTTC | CASRDTGKILYEQYF
- | TRBJ2-5 | TRBV28 | TRBD1 | TGTGCCAGCAGGGGGACAGGTCAAGAGACCCAGTACTTC | CASRGTGQETQYF
- | TRBJ1-2 | TRBV19 | - | TGTGCCAGTAGTATAGATCTGTGGGGGCTTGGCTACACCTTC | CASSIDLWGLGYTF
- | TRBJ1-2 | TRBV11-1 | - | TGTGCCAGCAGCTTAGACAGGCCTCGAGGCTATGGCTACACCTTC | CASSLDRPRGYGYTF
- | TRBJ2-1 | TRBV21-1 | - | TGTGCCAGCAGCATCCCCGACAGGGCACGTAGGAGCTCCTACAATGAGCAGTTCTTC | CASSIPDRARRSSYNEQFF
- | TRBJ2-3 | TRBV6-6 | - | TGTGCCAGCAGTAACCCCCAACTAGGCGGAGATACGCAGTATTTT | CASSNPQLGGDTQYF
once | TRBJ2-7 | TRBV28 | - | TGTGCCAGCAACCGACCAGGGGGCTCAACCGGGGGGTCCTACGAGCAGTACTTC | CASNRPGGSTGGSYEQYF
- | TRBJ2-1 | TRBV9 | - | TGTGCCAGCAGCGTAGATGGGACTTTCCGCTCCTACAATGAGCAGTTCTTC | CASSVDGTFRSYNEQFF
- | TRBJ2-3 | TRBV28 | - | TGTGCCAGCAGTTTTGCTAGCCGCCCAGATACGCAGTATTTT | CASSFASRPDTQYF
once | TRBJ2-1 | TRBV19 | - | TGTGCCAGTAGTAGGGGTGGCAGGGTTAATGAGCAGTTCTTC | CASSRGGRVNEQFF
- | TRBJ2-1 | TRBV15 | TRBD2 | TGTGCCACCAGCAGAGTGGGCGGGAGCTCCTACAATGAGCAGTTCTTC | CATSRVGGSSYNEQFF
- | TRBJ2-3 | TRBV7-6 | - | TGTGCCAGCAGCTTACAGGGGGGGTATCGCACAGATACGCAGTATTTT | CASSLQGGYRTDTQYF
- | TRBJ2-1 | TRBV4-1 | - | TGCGCCAGCAGCCAAGCAGTAGCTTACAATGAGCAGTTCTTC | CASSQAVAYNEQFF
once | TRBJ2-7 | TRBV5-4 | TRBD1 | TGTGCCAGCAGCTGGACACCCATCGGACAGGGCCACGAGCAGTACTTC | CASSWTPIGQGHEQYF
once | TRBJ2-7 | TRBV10-3 | TRBD2 | TGTGCCAGCAGGGGTGGGACTAGATCCTACGAGCAGTACTTC | CASRGGTRSYEQYF